The rows below give T cell receptor beta chains drawn from one sample of a study of blood T cell repertoires in COVID-19. Measured with immunoSEQ multiplex PCR; TCRdb has only the in-frame clones, and not every one. Of roughly 120,000 clones listed, approximately 82% are singletons. Sequenced: peripheral blood. The source of these receptors is a man between 65 and 85 years old with active or convalescent COVID-19. Each CDR3 is given with its conserved first and last residue. The D gene is left open where the match is weak. Expanded clones are given a class, and other clones once, few, many or no size at all.

NA	TRBV7-9	NA	TRBJ1-2	TGTGCCAGCAGCTTCAAAAACTATGGCTACACCTTC	CASSFKNYGYTF
NA	TRBV28	NA	TRBJ1-1	TGTGCCAGCAGTTCTTTTGAAGCTTTCTTT	CASSSFEAFF
NA	TRBV6-5	once	TRBJ2-7	TGTGCCAGCAGTTACTCGTCCACCCGGGGCTACGAGCAGTACTTC	CASSYSSTRGYEQYF
TRBD1	TRBV5-6	NA	TRBJ1-1	TGTGCCAGCAGCCGTACAGGGGGTAGGGACACTGAAGCTTTCTTT	CASSRTGGRDTEAFF
TRBD2	TRBV7-2	once	TRBJ2-1	TGTGCCAGCAGCACCGCTCCGGGGGGAGGTGAGCAGTTCTTC	CASSTAPGGGEQFF
NA	TRBV10-2	NA	TRBJ2-3	TGCGCCAGCACCGGGAACCCCACAGATACGCAGTATTTT	CASTGNPTDTQYF
NA	TRBV7-9	NA	TRBJ2-7	TGTGCCAGCAGCTTAGGGCCTAGCGTCGCTCACGAGCAGTACTTC	CASSLGPSVAHEQYF
NA	TRBV13	NA	TRBJ1-2	TGTGCCAGCAGCTTAGGTTCGAATACCGGACATGCCTATGGCTACACCTTC	CASSLGSNTGHAYGYTF
NA	TRBV2	NA	TRBJ1-1	TGTGCCAGCAGTGAAGCGCTTCTGGGCCGCACTGAAGCTTTCTTT	CASSEALLGRTEAFF
NA	TRBV12-3/TRBV12-4	NA	TRBJ2-3	TGTGCCAGCAGCCCTCGGGGTCCAGATACGCAGTATTTT	CASSPRGPDTQYF
NA	TRBV6-5	NA	TRBJ1-2	TGTGCCAGCAGACCTCAGGGGCTAAACTATGGCTACACCTTC	CASRPQGLNYGYTF
NA	TRBV11-3	NA	TRBJ2-1	TGTGCCAGCAGCTCGGGTCCGCCCCTCTACAATGAGCAGTTCTTC	CASSSGPPLYNEQFF
NA	TRBV6-2/TRBV6-3	once	TRBJ2-7	TGTGCCAGCAGTCCCGAACAGAAACTTTACGAGCAGTACTTC	CASSPEQKLYEQYF
TRBD1	TRBV4-2	NA	TRBJ1-6	TGTGCCAGCAGCCAATCCGACAGGGGGTTCTCCTATAATTCACCCCTCCACTTT	CASSQSDRGFSYNSPLHF
TRBD2	TRBV11-3	NA	TRBJ2-3	TGTGCCAGCAGCTTAGAGGCTAGCGGCCTCTTGAGGGCGCAGTATTTT	CASSLEASGLLRAQYF
TRBD1	TRBV5-4	NA	TRBJ2-1	TGTGCCAGCAGCCCGGGACAGAGAAACAATGAGCAGTTCTTC	CASSPGQRNNEQFF
TRBD1	TRBV29-1	NA	TRBJ2-3	TGCAGCGTAGGGACCGGGACAGCGGCGGGTACGCAGTATTTT	CSVGTGTAAGTQYF
NA	TRBV29-1	NA	TRBJ1-2	TGCAGCGTTGGGGGGGGAGGTAGAAGGGACTACACCTTC	CSVGGGGRRDYTF
NA	TRBV10-3	few	TRBJ2-1	TGTGCCATCAGTGAAGGAGTCCGGCTAAACAATGAGCAGTTCTTC	CAISEGVRLNNEQFF
TRBD1	TRBV3-1/TRBV3-2	NA	TRBJ2-3	TGTGCCAGCAGCCAAGATCTCGGGACAGTTAGCACAGATACGCAGTATTTT	CASSQDLGTVSTDTQYF
TRBD1	TRBV19	few	TRBJ1-5	TGTGCCAGTAGTATAGGGCAGGGGGTAACCCATCAGCCCCAGCATTTT	CASSIGQGVTHQPQHF
NA	TRBV6-1	NA	TRBJ1-2	TGTGCCAGCAGTGAAAGAGGTTTAGGATATGGCTACACCTTC	CASSERGLGYGYTF
NA	TRBV5-6	NA	TRBJ1-3	TGTGCCAGCAGCTTTTCTACTCTTGGCTCTGGAAACACCATATATTTT	CASSFSTLGSGNTIYF
NA	TRBV11-2	few	TRBJ1-4	TGTGCCAGCAGCGCATCAGGGGTTGAAGGAAAACTGTTTTTT	CASSASGVEGKLFF
TRBD1	TRBV2	once	TRBJ2-7	TGTGCCAGCAGTGAGATGGCCCGGACAGGGTTGAACGAGCAGTACTTC	CASSEMARTGLNEQYF
NA	TRBV3-1/TRBV3-2	once	TRBJ2-5	TGTGCCAGCAGCCAAGAAACAGTACGAGTCCTAGCACCGAAAGAGACCCAGTACTTC	CASSQETVRVLAPKETQYF
NA	TRBV23-1	NA	TRBJ1-2	TGCGCCAGCGGGCGAACCTATGGCTACACCTTC	CASGRTYGYTF
TRBD1	TRBV6-1	once	TRBJ2-3	TGTGCCAGCAGTGACAGGGGGCAGACCACAGATACGCAGTATTTT	CASSDRGQTTDTQYF
TRBD1	TRBV5-1	NA	TRBJ2-3	TGCGCCAGCAGCGGGATTGACAGGGCTGTCGATACGCAGTATTTT	CASSGIDRAVDTQYF
NA	TRBV28	NA	TRBJ2-6	TGTGCCAGCAGCCCAACGACAGGAAGCTCTGGGGCCAACGTCCTGACTTTC	CASSPTTGSSGANVLTF
NA	TRBV7-2	NA	TRBJ1-1	TGTGCCAGCAGCTTCTCGCCTTGGGGGCCTGAAGCTTTCTTT	CASSFSPWGPEAFF
NA	TRBV19	NA	TRBJ2-7	TGTGCCAGTAGTATAGGGCAGACTAGAACCTACGAGCAGTACTTC	CASSIGQTRTYEQYF
NA	TRBV10-1	NA	TRBJ1-2	TGCGCCAGCCCATTGCCGGTAGACAGATATGGCTACACCTTC	CASPLPVDRYGYTF
NA	TRBV30	NA	TRBJ1-2	TGTGCCGGCGGGAGGGAAACTTACTATGGCTACACCTTC	CAGGRETYYGYTF
TRBD1	TRBV19	once	TRBJ2-5	TGTGCCAGCGGCGACAGGGTCGGAGAGACCCAGTACTTC	CASGDRVGETQYF
NA	TRBV6-5	NA	TRBJ1-1	TGTGCCAGCAGTTACTCTTATGGGACACTCAACACTGAAGCTTTCTTT	CASSYSYGTLNTEAFF
TRBD1	TRBV30	NA	TRBJ2-4	TGTGCCTGGACCGGGACAGGGGGGAACATTCAGTACTTC	CAWTGTGGNIQYF
NA	TRBV28	NA	TRBJ2-7	TGTGCCAGCAGTTTAAGGGGTCTATCCTACGAGCAGTACTTC	CASSLRGLSYEQYF
TRBD1	TRBV7-9	NA	TRBJ1-4	TGTGCCAGCAGCTGGGGACAGGCCGAAAAACTGTTTTTT	CASSWGQAEKLFF
TRBD1	TRBV12-3/TRBV12-4	NA	TRBJ2-7	TGTGCCAGCACCATAGGGACAGGGTGGTGGCAGTACTTC	CASTIGTGWWQYF
NA	TRBV2	NA	TRBJ2-1	TGTGCCAGCCGGGGGAGTTTTGAGCAGTTCTTC	CASRGSFEQFF
TRBD2	TRBV7-2	once	TRBJ2-5	TGTGCCAGCAGAGATGGGACTAGCGGGGGAGGCAGGGAGACCCAGTACTTC	CASRDGTSGGGRETQYF
NA	TRBV11-3	NA	TRBJ2-1	TGTGCCAGCAGCTTACAAGGCGGAGGGTTCAATGAGCAGTTCTTC	CASSLQGGGFNEQFF
TRBD1	TRBV24-1	NA	TRBJ1-2	TGTGCCACCAGACCCAGCGACAGGGACTATGGCTACACCTTC	CATRPSDRDYGYTF
NA	TRBV5-8	NA	TRBJ1-2	TGTGCCAGCAGCTGGGGCGACTATGGCTACACCTTC	CASSWGDYGYTF
TRBD1	TRBV18	NA	TRBJ2-6	TGTGCCAGCTCACCACCGGGACAGGGTTTTGGGGCCAACGTCCTGACTTTC	CASSPPGQGFGANVLTF
NA	TRBV28	NA	TRBJ1-6	TGTGCCAGCAGTCGAGGGGGCTCCTATAATTCACCCCTCCACTTT	CASSRGGSYNSPLHF
TRBD1	TRBV4-1	once	TRBJ2-7	TGCGCCAGCAGCCAGGCGCCCACACAGGGGCGGGAGCAGTACTTC	CASSQAPTQGREQYF
TRBD1	TRBV7-7	NA	TRBJ2-5	TGTGCTAGCAGCTTAGGTCAGGACAGGGTTACGGAGACCCAGTACTTC	CASSLGQDRVTETQYF
NA	TRBV3-1/TRBV3-2	NA	TRBJ2-2	TGTGCCAGCAGCCAAAGGCGGGAAGGCGGGGAGCTGTTTTTT	CASSQRREGGELFF
TRBD1	TRBV4-1	NA	TRBJ1-6	TGCGCCAGCAGCCAGGGGACAGGGTACAATTCACCCCTCCACTTT	CASSQGTGYNSPLHF
NA	TRBV7-9	NA	TRBJ1-6	TGTGCCAGCAGCTTACAGGGAAAGAGCTCCTATAATTCACCCCTCCACTTT	CASSLQGKSSYNSPLHF
NA	TRBV7-2	NA	TRBJ1-4	TGTGCCAGCAGCTCCCACAGTGCAACTAATGAAAAACTGTTTTTT	CASSSHSATNEKLFF
TRBD2	TRBV24-1	once	TRBJ2-7	TGTGCCACCAGTGATCCCGGGACTAGCGGGACCTACGAGCAGTACTTC	CATSDPGTSGTYEQYF
NA	TRBV28	few	TRBJ1-1	TGTGCCAGCAGTCAGGGCGGTGTGAACACTGAAGCTTTCTTT	CASSQGGVNTEAFF
NA	TRBV30	NA	TRBJ1-4	TGTGCCTGGAGTGTACGGACATCCCCAAAAGATAGTGAAAAACTGTTTTTT	CAWSVRTSPKDSEKLFF
TRBD2	TRBV11-2	NA	TRBJ2-1	TGTGCCAGCGGACTAGCGGGAGGGCTTTACAATGAGCAGTTCTTC	CASGLAGGLYNEQFF
TRBD2	TRBV30	few	TRBJ2-3	TGTGCCTGGAGTCCCGGGGGCGGGGGGGCAGATACGCAGTATTTT	CAWSPGGGGADTQYF
TRBD2	TRBV19	many	TRBJ2-1	TGTGCCAGTAGTCCACACCCCGGGACTAGCGGGATCTATGAGCAGTTCTTC	CASSPHPGTSGIYEQFF
NA	TRBV1	NA	TRBJ2-2	TGCACCAGCAGCCAAGCGGCAGGGGGCGGGAACACCGGGGAGCTGTTTTTT	CTSSQAAGGGNTGELFF